Here is one T cell receptor beta chain with its context. This sample is drawn from a study of blood T cell repertoires in COVID-19. The authors' processing: Amplification from reference gene primers served as the basis for estimated nucleated cell counts. Generated by immunoSEQ multiplex PCR, the TCRdb table keeps only in-frame clones and is missing some. D and trimming were read from the DNA, whereas the V and J calls and clone size are those reported in that table. Here the sample spans some 200,000 clones, around 90% being singletons. CDR3 length equals 15 residues. The germline CDR1 and CDR2 sequences are SNHLY and FYNNEI. Trimming pared 3 bases from V and 1 base from J, leaving 11 bases between.

J is TRBJ2-3 and V is TRBV2, with no clear D. Sequenced: peripheral blood. The TCR originated in a woman under 30 who had recovered from COVID-19. DNA of the CDR3: TGTGCCAGCAGTGATGAGGCGGATCGCACAGATACGCAGTATTTT. Protein: CASSDEADRTDTQYF.